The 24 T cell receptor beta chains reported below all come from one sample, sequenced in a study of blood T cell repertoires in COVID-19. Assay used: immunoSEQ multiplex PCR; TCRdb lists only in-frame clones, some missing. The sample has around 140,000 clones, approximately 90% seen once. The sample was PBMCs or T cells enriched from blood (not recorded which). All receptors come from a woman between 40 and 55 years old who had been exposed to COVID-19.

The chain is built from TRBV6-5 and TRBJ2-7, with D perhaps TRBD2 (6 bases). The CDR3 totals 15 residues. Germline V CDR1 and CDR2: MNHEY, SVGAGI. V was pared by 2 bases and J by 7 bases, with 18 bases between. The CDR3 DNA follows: TGTGCCAGCAGTTACGGTGCGCGGGAAGGTGAAGAGCAGTACTTC. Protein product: CASSYGAREGEEQYF.

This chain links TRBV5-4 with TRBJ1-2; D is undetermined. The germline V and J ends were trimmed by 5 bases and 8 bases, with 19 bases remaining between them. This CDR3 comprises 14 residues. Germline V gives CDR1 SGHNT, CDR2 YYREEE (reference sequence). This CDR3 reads CASRSPTGPGGYTF. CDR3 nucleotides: TGTGCCAGCAGATCCCCCACTGGGCCTGGAGGCTACACCTTC.

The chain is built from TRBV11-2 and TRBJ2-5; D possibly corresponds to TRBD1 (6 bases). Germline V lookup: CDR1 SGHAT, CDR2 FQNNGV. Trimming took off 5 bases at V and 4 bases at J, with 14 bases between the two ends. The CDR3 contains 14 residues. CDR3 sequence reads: CASSPQVQGETQYF. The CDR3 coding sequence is TGTGCCAGCAGCCCCCAGGTACAGGGAGAGACCCAGTACTTC.

This CDR3 is CASSSSRVAGYTQYF. The CDR3 DNA reads TGTGCCAGCAGTTCGTCCCGGGTCGCCGGTTATACGCAGTATTTT. The rearrangement links TRBV27 to TRBJ2-3; D remains unclear. Germline V gene data show CDR1 as MNHEY and CDR2 as SMNVEV (reference sequence). CDR3 length: 15 residues. V lost 4 bases and J lost 7, with 18 bases in between.

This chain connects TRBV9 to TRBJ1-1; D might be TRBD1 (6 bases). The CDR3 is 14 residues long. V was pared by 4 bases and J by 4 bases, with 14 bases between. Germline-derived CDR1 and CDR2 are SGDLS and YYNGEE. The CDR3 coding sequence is TGTGCCAGCAGCCTAAGACAGGAACTCACTGAAGCTTTCTTT. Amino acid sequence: CASSLRQELTEAFF.

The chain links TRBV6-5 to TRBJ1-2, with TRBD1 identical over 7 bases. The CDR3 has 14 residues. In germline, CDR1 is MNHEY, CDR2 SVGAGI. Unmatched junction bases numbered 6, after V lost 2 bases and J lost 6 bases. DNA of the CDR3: TGTGCCAGCAGTTACAGGGGGCTTTGGAATGGCTACACCTTC. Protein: CASSYRGLWNGYTF.

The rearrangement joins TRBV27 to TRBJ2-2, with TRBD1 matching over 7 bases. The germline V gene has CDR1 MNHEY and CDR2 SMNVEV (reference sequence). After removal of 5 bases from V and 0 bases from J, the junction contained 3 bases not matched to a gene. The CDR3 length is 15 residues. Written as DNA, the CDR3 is TGTGCCAGCAGTCCAGGGACAGCGAACACCGGGGAGCTGTTTTTT. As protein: CASSPGTANTGELFF.

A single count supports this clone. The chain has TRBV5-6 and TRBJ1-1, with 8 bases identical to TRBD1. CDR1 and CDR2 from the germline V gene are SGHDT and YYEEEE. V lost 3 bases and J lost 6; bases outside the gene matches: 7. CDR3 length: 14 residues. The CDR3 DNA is TGTGCCAGCAGCTGGACGACAGGGGTCTCTGAAGCTTTCTTT. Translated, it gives CASSWTTGVSEAFF.

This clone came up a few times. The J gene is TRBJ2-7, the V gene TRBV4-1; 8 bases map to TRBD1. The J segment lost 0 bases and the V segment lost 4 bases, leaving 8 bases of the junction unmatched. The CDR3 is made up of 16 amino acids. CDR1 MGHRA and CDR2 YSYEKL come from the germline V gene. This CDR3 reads CASSRGTGSGSYEQYF. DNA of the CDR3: TGCGCCAGCAGCCGCGGGACAGGTTCGGGCTCCTACGAGCAGTACTTC.

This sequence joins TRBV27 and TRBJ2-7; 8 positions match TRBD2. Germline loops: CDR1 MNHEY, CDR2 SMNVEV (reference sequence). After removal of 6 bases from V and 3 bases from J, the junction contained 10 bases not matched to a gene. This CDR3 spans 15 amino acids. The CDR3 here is CASSSGLAINYEQYF. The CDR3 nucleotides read TGTGCCAGCAGCTCAGGACTAGCTATCAACTACGAGCAGTACTTC.

The CDR3 region is CASSLTSTDTQYF. CDR3 sequence (DNA): TGTGCCAGCAGTTTAACTAGCACAGATACGCAGTATTTT. V usage is TRBV27 and J usage is TRBJ2-3; no reliable D call. CDR1 is MNHEY, CDR2 SMNVEV, per germline (reference sequence). The CDR3 has 13 residues. V lost 2 bases and J lost 0, with 3 bases in between.

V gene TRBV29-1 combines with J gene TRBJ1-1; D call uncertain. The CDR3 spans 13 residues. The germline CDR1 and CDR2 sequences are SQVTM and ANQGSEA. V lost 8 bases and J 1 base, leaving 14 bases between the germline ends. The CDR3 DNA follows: TGCAGCTCATTCTCCGGAGGGAACACTGAAGCTTTCTTT. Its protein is CSSFSGGNTEAFF. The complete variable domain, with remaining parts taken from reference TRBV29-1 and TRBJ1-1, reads SAVISQKPSRDICQRGTSLTIQCQVDSQVTMMFWYRQQPGQSLTLIATANQGSEATYESGFVIDKFPISRPNLTFSTLTVSNMSPEDSSIYLCSSFSGGNTEAFFGQGTRLTVV.

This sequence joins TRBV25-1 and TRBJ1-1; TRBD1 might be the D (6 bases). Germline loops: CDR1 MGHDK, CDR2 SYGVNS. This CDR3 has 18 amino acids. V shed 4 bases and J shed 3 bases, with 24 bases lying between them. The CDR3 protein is CASSVSPGGGHSYTEAFF. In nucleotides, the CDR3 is TGTGCCAGCAGTGTCTCACCCGGGGGGGGGCATAGTTACACTGAAGCTTTCTTT.

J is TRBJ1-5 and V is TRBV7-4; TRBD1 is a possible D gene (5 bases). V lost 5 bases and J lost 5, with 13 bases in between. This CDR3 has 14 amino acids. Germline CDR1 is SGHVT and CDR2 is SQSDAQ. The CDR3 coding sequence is TGTGCCAGCAGCCCCGGACAATTCGATCAGCCCCAGCATTTT. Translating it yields CASSPGQFDQPQHF.

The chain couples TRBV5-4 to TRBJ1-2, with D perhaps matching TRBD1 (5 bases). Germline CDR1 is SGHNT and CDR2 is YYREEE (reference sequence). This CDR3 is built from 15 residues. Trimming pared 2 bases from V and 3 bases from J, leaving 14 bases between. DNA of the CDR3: TGTGCCAGCAGCTTTGGGGCCAGGGTTGACTATGGCTACACCTTC. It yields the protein CASSFGARVDYGYTF.

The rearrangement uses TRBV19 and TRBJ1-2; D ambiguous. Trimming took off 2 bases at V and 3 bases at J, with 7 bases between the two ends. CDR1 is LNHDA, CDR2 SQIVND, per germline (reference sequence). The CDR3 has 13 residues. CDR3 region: CASSISGYYGYTF. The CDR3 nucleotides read TGTGCCAGTAGTATAAGCGGCTACTATGGCTACACCTTC.

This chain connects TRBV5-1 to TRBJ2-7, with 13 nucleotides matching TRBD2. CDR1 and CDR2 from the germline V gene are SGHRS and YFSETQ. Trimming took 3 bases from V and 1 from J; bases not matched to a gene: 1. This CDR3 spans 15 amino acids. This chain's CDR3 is CASSSLAGGSYEQYF. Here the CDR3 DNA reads TGCGCCAGCAGCTCACTAGCGGGAGGGTCCTACGAGCAGTACTTC.

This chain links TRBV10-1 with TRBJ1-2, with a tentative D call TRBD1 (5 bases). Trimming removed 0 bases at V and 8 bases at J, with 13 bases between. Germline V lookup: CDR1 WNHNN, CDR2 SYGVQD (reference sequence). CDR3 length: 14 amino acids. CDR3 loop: CASSESRRDGGYTF. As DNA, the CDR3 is TGCGCCAGCAGTGAGTCGAGGAGGGACGGGGGCTACACCTTC.

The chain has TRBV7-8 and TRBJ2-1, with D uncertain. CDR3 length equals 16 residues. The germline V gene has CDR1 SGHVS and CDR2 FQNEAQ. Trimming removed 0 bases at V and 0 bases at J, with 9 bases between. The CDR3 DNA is TGTGCCAGCAGCTTAGCGTCGACGGGCTCCTACAATGAGCAGTTCTTC. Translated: CASSLASTGSYNEQFF. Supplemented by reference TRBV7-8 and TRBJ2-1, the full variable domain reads GAGVSQSPRYKVAKRGQDVALRCDPISGHVSLFWYQQALGQGPEFLTYFQNEAQLDKSGLPSDRFFAERPEGSVSTLKIQRTQQEDSAVYLCASSLASTGSYNEQFFGPGTRLTVL.

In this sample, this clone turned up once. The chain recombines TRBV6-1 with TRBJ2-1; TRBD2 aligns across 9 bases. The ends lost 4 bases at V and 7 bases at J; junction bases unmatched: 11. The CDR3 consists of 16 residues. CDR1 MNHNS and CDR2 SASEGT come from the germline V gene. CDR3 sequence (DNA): TGTGCCAGCAGTGCTCAAGCGGGAGGCGGGGGTAATGAGCAGTTCTTC. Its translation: CASSAQAGGGGNEQFF.

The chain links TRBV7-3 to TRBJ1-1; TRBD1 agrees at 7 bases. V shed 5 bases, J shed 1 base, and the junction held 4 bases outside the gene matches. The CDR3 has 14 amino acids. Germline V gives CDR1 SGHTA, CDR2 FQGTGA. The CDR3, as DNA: TGTGCCAGCAGCCCGGGACAGTCGAACACTGAAGCTTTCTTT. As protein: CASSPGQSNTEAFF.

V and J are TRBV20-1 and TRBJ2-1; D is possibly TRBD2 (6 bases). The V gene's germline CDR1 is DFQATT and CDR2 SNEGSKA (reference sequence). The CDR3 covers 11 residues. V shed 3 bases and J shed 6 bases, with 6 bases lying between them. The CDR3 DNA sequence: TGCAGTGCTAGTAGCGGCAATGAGCAGTTCTTC. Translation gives CSASSGNEQFF.

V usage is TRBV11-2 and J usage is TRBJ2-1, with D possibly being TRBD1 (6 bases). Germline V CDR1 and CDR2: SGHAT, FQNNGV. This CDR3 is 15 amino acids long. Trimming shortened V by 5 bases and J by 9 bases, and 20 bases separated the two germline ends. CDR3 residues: CASSPLGASLGEQFF. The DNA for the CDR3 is TGTGCCAGCAGCCCCCTGGGGGCCTCCTTAGGTGAGCAGTTCTTC.

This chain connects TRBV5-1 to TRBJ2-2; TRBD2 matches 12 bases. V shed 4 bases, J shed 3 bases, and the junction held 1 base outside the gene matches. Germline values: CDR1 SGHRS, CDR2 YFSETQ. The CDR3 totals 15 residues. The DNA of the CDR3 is TGCGCCAGCAGCGGGACTAGCGGGCACACCGGGGAGCTGTTTTTT. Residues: CASSGTSGHTGELFF.